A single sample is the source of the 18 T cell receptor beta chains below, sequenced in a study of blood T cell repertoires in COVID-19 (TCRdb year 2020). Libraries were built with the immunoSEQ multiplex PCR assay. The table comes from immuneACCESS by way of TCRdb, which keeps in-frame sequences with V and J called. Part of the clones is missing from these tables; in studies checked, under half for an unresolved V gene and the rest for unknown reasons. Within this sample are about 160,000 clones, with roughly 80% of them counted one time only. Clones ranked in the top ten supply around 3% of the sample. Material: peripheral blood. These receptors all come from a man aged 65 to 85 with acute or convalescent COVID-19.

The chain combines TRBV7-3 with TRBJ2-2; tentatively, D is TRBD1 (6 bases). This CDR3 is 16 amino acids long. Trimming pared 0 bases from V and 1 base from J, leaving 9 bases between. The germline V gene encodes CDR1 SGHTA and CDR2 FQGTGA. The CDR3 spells CASSLTADRNTGELFF. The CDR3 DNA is TGTGCCAGCAGCTTAACGGCGGACAGGAACACCGGGGAGCTGTTTTTT.

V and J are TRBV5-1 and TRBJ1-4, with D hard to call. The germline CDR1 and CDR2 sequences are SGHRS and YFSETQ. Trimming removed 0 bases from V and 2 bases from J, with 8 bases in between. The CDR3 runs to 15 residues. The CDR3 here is CASSLAKLTNEKLFF. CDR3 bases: TGCGCCAGCAGCTTGGCCAAACTGACTAATGAAAAACTGTTTTTT.

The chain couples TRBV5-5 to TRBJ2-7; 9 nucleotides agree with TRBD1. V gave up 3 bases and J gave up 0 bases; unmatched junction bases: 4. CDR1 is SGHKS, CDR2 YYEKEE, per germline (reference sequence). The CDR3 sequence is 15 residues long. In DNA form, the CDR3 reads TGTGCCAGCAGCTCCTGGACAGGGGTCTCCTACGAGCAGTACTTC. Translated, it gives CASSSWTGVSYEQYF. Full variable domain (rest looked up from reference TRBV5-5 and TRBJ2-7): DAGVTQSPTHLIKTRGQQVTLRCSPISGHKSVSWYQQVLGQGPQFIFQYYEKEERGRGNFPDRFSARQFPNYSSELNVNALLLGDSALYLCASSSWTGVSYEQYFGPGTRLTVT.

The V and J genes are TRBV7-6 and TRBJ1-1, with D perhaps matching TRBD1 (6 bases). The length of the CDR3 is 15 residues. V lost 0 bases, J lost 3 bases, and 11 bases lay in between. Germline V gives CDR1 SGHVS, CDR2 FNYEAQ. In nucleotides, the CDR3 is TGTGCCAGCAGCTTAGCATTGGACAGCTACACTGAAGCTTTCTTT. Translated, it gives CASSLALDSYTEAFF.

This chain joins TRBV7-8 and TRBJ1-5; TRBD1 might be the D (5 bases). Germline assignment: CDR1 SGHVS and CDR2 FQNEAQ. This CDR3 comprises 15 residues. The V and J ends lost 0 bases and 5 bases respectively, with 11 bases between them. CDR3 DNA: TGTGCCAGCAGCTTAGCGGCCGGGACTTATCAGCCCCAGCATTTT. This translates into CASSLAAGTYQPQHF.

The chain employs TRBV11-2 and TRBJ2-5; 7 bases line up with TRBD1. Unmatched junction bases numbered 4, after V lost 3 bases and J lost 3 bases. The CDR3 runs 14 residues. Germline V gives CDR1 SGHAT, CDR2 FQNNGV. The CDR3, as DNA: TGTGCCAGCAGCTTGCCAGGGACAGAAGAGACCCAGTACTTC. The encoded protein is CASSLPGTEETQYF. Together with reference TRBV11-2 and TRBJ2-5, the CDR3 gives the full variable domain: EAGVAQSPRYKIIEKRQSVAFWCNPISGHATLYWYQQILGQGPKLLIQFQNNGVVDDSQLPKDRFSAERLKGVDSTLKIQPAKLEDSAVYLCASSLPGTEETQYFGPGTRLLVL.

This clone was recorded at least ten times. The chain's CDR3 is CATSRAYYGYTF. In DNA form, the CDR3 reads TGTGCCACCAGCAGAGCTTACTATGGCTACACCTTC. This chain links TRBV15 with TRBJ1-2, with D hard to call. The CDR3 is 12 amino acids. The ends were cut back, 1 base at V and 3 bases at J, with 3 bases in the middle. Germline V gene sequence: CDR1 LNHNV, CDR2 YYDKDF (reference sequence).

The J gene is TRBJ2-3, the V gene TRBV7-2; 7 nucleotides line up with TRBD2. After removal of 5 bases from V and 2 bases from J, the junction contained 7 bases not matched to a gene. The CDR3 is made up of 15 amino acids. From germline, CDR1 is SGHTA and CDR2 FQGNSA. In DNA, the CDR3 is TGTGCCAGCAGCCAAACTAGCGCCTCCACAGATACGCAGTATTTT. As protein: CASSQTSASTDTQYF.

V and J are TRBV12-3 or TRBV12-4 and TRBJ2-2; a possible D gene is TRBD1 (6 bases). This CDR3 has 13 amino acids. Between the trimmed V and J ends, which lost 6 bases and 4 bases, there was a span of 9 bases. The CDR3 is CASRQGGTGELFF. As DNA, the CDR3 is TGTGCCAGCAGGCAAGGGGGCACCGGGGAGCTGTTTTTT.

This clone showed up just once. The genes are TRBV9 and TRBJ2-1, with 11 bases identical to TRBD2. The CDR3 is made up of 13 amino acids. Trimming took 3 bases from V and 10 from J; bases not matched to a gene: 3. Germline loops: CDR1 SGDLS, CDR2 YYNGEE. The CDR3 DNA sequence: TGTGCCAGCAGCGCACGGACTAGCGGGGAGCAGTTCTTC. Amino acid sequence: CASSARTSGEQFF.

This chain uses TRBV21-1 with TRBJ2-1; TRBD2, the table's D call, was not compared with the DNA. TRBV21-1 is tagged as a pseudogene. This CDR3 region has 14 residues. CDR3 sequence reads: CASPGTSVYNEQFF. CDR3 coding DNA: TGTGCCAGCCCCGGGACTAGCGTCTACAATGAGCAGTTCTTC.

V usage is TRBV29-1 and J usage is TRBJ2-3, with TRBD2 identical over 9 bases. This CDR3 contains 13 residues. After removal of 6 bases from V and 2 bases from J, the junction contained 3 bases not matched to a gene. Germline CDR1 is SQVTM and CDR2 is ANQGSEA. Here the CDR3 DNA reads TGCAGCGTCCGCGGGAGGGCCACAGATACGCAGTATTTT. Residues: CSVRGRATDTQYF.

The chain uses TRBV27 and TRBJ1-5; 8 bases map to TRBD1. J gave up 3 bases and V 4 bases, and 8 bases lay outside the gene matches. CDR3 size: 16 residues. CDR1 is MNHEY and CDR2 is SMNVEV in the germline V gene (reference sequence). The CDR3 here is CASSSTGQGANQPQHF. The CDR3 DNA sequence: TGTGCCAGCAGTTCGACGGGCCAGGGGGCCAATCAGCCCCAGCATTTT.

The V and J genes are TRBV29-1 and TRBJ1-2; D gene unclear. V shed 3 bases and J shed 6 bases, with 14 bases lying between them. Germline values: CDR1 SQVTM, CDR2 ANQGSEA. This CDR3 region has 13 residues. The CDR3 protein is CSVEAGNRNGYTF. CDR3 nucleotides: TGCAGCGTTGAGGCCGGGAACCGAAATGGCTACACCTTC.

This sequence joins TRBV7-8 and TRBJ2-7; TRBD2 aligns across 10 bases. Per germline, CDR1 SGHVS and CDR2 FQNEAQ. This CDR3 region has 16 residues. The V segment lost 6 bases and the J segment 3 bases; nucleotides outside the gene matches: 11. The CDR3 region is CASSEFQLAGRYEQYF. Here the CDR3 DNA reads TGTGCCAGCAGTGAATTCCAACTAGCGGGACGCTACGAGCAGTACTTC.

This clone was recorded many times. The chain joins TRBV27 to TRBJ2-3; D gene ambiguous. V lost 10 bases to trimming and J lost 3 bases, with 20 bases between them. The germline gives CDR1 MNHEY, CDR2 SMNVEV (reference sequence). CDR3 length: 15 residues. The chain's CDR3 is CANNPKALRTDTQYF. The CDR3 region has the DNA TGTGCCAATAACCCTAAAGCCCTCCGAACAGATACGCAGTATTTT.

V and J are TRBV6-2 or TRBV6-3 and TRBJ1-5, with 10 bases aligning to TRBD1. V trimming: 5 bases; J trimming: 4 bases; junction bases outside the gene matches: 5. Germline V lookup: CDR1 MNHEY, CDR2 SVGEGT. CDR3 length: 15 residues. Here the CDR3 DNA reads TGTGCCAGCAGTCGAGCGGGACAGGGGAATCAGCCCCAGCATTTT. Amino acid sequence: CASSRAGQGNQPQHF.

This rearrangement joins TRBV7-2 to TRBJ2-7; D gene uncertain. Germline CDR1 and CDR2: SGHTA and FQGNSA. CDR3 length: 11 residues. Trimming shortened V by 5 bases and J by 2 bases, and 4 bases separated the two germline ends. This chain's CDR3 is CASSVTYEQYF. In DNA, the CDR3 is TGTGCCAGCAGCGTTACCTACGAGCAGTACTTC.